This T cell receptor (beta chain) appears in the sequencing data of a study of PD-L1 blockade in urothelial cancer. Trimming shortened V by 6 bases and J by 3 bases, and 12 bases separated the two germline ends. Per the germline V gene, CDR1 is SNHLY and CDR2 is FYNNEI. The CDR3 length is 14 residues. Time point defined: pretreatment peripheral blood. The data were produced by immunoSEQ multiplex PCR, yet TCRdb's version contains in-frame clones alone and is incomplete. In the table there are around 60,000 clones, 81% of which are singletons. This specimen consisted of PBMCs, obtained around atezolizumab (anti-PD-L1) treatment. The source is a man aged 70-80 years with urothelial cancer. The rearrangement uses TRBV2 and TRBJ2-1; D is possibly TRBD2 (5 bases). CDR3 nucleotide sequence: TGTGCCAGCAGCCGGGGTCTTCTCTACAATGAGCAGTTCTTC. This codes for CASSRGLLYNEQFF.